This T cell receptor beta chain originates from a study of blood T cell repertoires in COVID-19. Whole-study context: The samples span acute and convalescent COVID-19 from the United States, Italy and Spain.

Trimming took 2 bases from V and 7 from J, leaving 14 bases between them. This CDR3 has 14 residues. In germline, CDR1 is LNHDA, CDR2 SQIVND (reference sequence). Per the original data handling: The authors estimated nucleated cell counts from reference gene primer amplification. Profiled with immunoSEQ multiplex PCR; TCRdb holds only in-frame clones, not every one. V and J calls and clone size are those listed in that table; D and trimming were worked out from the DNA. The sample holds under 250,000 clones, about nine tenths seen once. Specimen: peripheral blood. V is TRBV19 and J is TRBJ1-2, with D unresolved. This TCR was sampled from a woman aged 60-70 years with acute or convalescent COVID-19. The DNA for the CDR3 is TGTGCCAGTAGTATATGGGCGCGACAAGCTGGCTACACCTTC. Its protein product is CASSIWARQAGYTF.